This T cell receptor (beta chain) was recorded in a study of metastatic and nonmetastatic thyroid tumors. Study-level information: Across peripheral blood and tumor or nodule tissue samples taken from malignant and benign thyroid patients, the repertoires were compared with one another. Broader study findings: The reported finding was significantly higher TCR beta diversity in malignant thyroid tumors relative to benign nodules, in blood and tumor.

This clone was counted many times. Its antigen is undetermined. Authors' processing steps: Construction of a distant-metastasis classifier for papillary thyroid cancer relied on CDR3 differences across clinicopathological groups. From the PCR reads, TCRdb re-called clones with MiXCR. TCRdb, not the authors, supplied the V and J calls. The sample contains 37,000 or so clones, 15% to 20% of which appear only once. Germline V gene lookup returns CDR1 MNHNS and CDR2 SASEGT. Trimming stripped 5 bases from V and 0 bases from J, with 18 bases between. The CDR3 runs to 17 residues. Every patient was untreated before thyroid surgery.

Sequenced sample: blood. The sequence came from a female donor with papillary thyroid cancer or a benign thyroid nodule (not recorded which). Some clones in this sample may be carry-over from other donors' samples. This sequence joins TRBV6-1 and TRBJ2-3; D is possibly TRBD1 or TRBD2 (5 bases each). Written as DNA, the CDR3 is TGTGCCAGCAGTCAAAACGGGGCCCGCCCTAGCACAGATACGCAGTATTTT. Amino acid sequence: CASSQNGARPSTDTQYF.